Each of the 25 T cell receptor beta chains below was sequenced from the same sample in a study of T cells in Graves' hyperthyroidism and ophthalmopathy. Authors of the study amplified TCR beta CDR3 regions from RNA transcripts. RT-PCR in the first round (using the HTBI primer set) targeted the TCR CDR3. MiXCR, run by TCRdb on the multiplex PCR reads, gives a single entry per CDR3 protein. The sample records over 700,000 distinct CDR3 sequences, about 19% being singletons. The source material was blood. These receptors all stem from a woman aged 45-59 years with Graves' hyperthyroidism that later progressed to Graves' ophthalmopathy.

The chain is built from TRBV12-3 or TRBV12-4 and TRBJ1-1, with D uncertain. This CDR3 comprises 14 residues. The V gene lost 6 bases and the J gene lost 5 bases, with 16 bases spanning the gap. CDR3 in DNA: TGTGCCAGCAGCCCGGGAGGGCGTTTGACTGAAGCTTTCTTT. It yields the protein CASSPGGRLTEAFF.

This clonotype was counted between two and nine times. The genes are TRBV6-1 and TRBJ2-5; a weak D match, TRBD1 (6 bases). Germline V gene lookup returns CDR1 MNHNS and CDR2 SASEGT. V lost 8 bases, J lost 3 bases, and 13 bases lay in between. The CDR3 loop spans 13 amino acids. CDR3 bases: TGTGCCAGCCAAGGGGGAGCCGAAGAGACCCAGTACTTC. It is translated as CASQGGAEETQYF.

At least ten counts were recorded for this clonotype. This chain links TRBV6-1 with TRBJ2-7, with 10 nucleotides matching TRBD1. Germline trimming cut 5 bases from V and 6 bases from J; bases unmatched to any gene: 10. CDR3 size: 15 residues. Per germline, CDR1 MNHNS and CDR2 SASEGT. CDR3 region: CASSRSRQGAFEQYF. CDR3 DNA sequence: TGTGCCAGCAGTAGAAGTCGACAGGGGGCATTCGAGCAGTACTTC.

In this sample, this clonotype turned up many times. The genes are TRBV5-1 and TRBJ2-1; TRBD2 might be the D (7 bases). Germline assignment: CDR1 SGHRS and CDR2 YFSETQ. Trimming took off 4 bases at V and 2 bases at J, with 16 bases between the two ends. This CDR3 contains 16 residues. The CDR3: CASSSGGGATYNEQFF. The CDR3, as DNA: TGCGCCAGCAGCAGTGGAGGGGGGGCAACCTACAATGAGCAGTTCTTC.

This clonotype came up a few times. The CDR3 reads CASSVGGSPGELFF. The CDR3 DNA reads TGTGCCAGCAGCGTGGGGGGTTCGCCCGGGGAGCTGTTTTTT. The chain recombines TRBV9 with TRBJ2-2; a weak D match, TRBD2 (6 bases). Trimming stripped 2 bases from V and 6 bases from J, with 11 bases between. Germline CDR1 SGDLS, CDR2 YYNGEE. The CDR3 is 14 residues long.

Ten or more counts support this clonotype. The chain links TRBV12-3 or TRBV12-4 to TRBJ2-7; D is undetermined. Trimming pared 0 bases from V and 4 bases from J, leaving 10 bases between. The CDR3 loop spans 14 amino acids. The CDR3 loop is CASSLAPDPYEQYF. The CDR3 DNA sequence: TGTGCCAGCAGTTTAGCGCCAGATCCTTACGAGCAGTACTTC.

V is TRBV7-3 and J is TRBJ2-2, with D unclear. The CDR3 loop spans 16 amino acids. Germline CDR1 SGHTA, CDR2 FQGTGA. V lost 7 bases, J lost 0 bases, and 15 bases lay in between. CDR3 protein: CASTNLAGTNTGELFF. The CDR3 DNA sequence: TGTGCCAGCACTAACCTCGCTGGCACGAACACCGGGGAGCTGTTTTTT.

The chain has TRBV27 and TRBJ2-5; D perhaps matches TRBD2 (5 bases). The CDR3 runs to 13 residues. Trimming shortened V by 5 bases and J by 3 bases, and 10 bases separated the two germline ends. The V gene's germline CDR1 is MNHEY and CDR2 SMNVEV (reference sequence). The CDR3 nucleotides read TGTGCCAGCAGTCTTTCCGGGAAAGAGACCCAGTACTTC. Amino acids: CASSLSGKETQYF.

This clonotype was observed many times. This chain connects TRBV18 to TRBJ1-1; D might be TRBD1 (5 bases). Germline V gene sequence: CDR1 KGHSH, CDR2 LQKENI. V dropped 2 bases and J dropped 4 bases, with 11 bases sitting between them. This CDR3 comprises 14 residues. CDR3 loop: CASSPARGTTEAFF. The CDR3 DNA is TGTGCCAGCTCACCAGCGCGGGGGACCACTGAAGCTTTCTTT.

For this clonotype: A much larger clone differs from this one at a single base, so this may be a read error. The J gene is TRBJ2-1, the V gene TRBV12-3 or TRBV12-4; TRBD2 matches 9 bases. The CDR3 spans 15 residues. The CDR3 DNA reads as TGTGCCAGCAGTCCCCTCCCTAGCGGGGTTAATGGGCAGTTCTTC. This codes for CASSPLPSGVNGQFF.

The V gene is TRBV10-2, the J gene TRBJ1-5, with TRBD1 matching 7 bases. This CDR3 has 18 residues. Unmatched junction bases numbered 19, after V lost 6 bases and J lost 5 bases. From germline, CDR1 is WSHSY and CDR2 SAAADI. CDR3 protein: CASSAELYDRVRDQPQHF. The CDR3 DNA reads TGCGCCAGCAGCGCGGAGCTCTACGACAGGGTACGGGATCAGCCCCAGCATTTT.

The chain combines TRBV4-1 with TRBJ2-5; 10 nucleotides agree with TRBD1. The V and J ends lost 3 bases and 3 bases, in that order; junction bases with no gene match: 7. This CDR3 comprises 16 residues. CDR1 is MGHRA and CDR2 is YSYEKL in the germline V gene. The CDR3 nucleotides read TGCGCCAGCAGCCAGGGTCATGGGACAGGGGAAGAGACCCAGTACTTC. Its protein product is CASSQGHGTGEETQYF.

This clonotype was detected only a few times. This sequence joins TRBV5-6 and TRBJ1-5, with TRBD1 identical over 7 bases. This CDR3 is 18 amino acids long. Germline V gene sequence: CDR1 SGHDT, CDR2 YYEEEE. Losses at the gene ends were 0 bases for V and 2 bases for J; bases not matched to a gene: 11. The DNA of the CDR3 is TGTGCCAGCAGCTTGGTTTCGAAGGGGGCATATGGCAATCAGCCCCAGCATTTT. Its translation is CASSLVSKGAYGNQPQHF.

This clonotype was detected ten times or more. The chain uses TRBV20-1 and TRBJ2-5; possibly TRBD2 for D (7 bases). CDR1 and CDR2 from the germline V gene are DFQATT and SNEGSKA (reference sequence). V lost 3 bases to trimming and J lost 5 bases, with 16 bases between them. The CDR3 is 14 residues long. The CDR3 here is CSASASRGGETQYF. DNA of the CDR3: TGCAGTGCTAGCGCTTCTAGGGGGGGGGAGACCCAGTACTTC.

This clonotype was picked up many times. The rearrangement uses TRBV11-2 and TRBJ1-5; a weak D match, TRBD1 (6 bases). CDR3 length: 15 residues. Per germline, CDR1 SGHAT and CDR2 FQNNGV. V was cut by 1 base and J by 7 bases, with 14 bases left in between. In DNA form, the CDR3 reads TGTGCCAGCAGCTTAGCCAGGGGTGGTAGGCAGCCCCAGCATTTT. Protein: CASSLARGGRQPQHF.

This clonotype was seen repeatedly, ten times or more. The CDR3 loop is CASSPGRVTGNTIYF. As DNA, the CDR3 is TGTGCCAGCTCACCCGGACGGGTAACTGGAAACACCATATATTTT. The chain employs TRBV18 and TRBJ1-3; D is unclear. Trimming removed 3 bases at V and 2 bases at J, with 11 bases between. This CDR3 has 15 residues. The V gene's germline CDR1 is KGHSH and CDR2 LQKENI.

This clonotype was counted many times. The CDR3 DNA reads TGTGCCACCAGTGAGCCGATTTTCGCGGGGGCCGGGGAGACCCAGTACTTC. Its protein product is CATSEPIFAGAGETQYF. The rearrangement uses TRBV24-1 and TRBJ2-5, with a possible D match to TRBD2 (7 bases). The V gene lost 4 bases and the J gene lost 5 bases, with 22 bases spanning the gap. The CDR3 extends over 17 amino acids. CDR1 KGHDR and CDR2 SFDVKD come from the germline V gene.

The V call is TRBV11-2, the J call TRBJ2-3; D is unresolved. V was trimmed by 7 bases and J by 4 bases, leaving 9 bases between them. Germline V gene sequence: CDR1 SGHAT, CDR2 FQNNGV. This CDR3 comprises 12 residues. CDR3 sequence (DNA): TGTGCCAGCACCGGGTCCTCAGATACGCAGTATTTT. Translated: CASTGSSDTQYF.

The chain uses TRBV6-1 and TRBJ1-1; D is undetermined. The CDR3 contains 14 residues. The ends were cut back, 9 bases at V and 0 bases at J, with 14 bases in the middle. CDR1 and CDR2 from the germline V gene are MNHNS and SASEGT. This chain's CDR3 is CASRLGTLNTEAFF. The CDR3, as DNA: TGTGCCAGTCGACTCGGCACATTGAACACTGAAGCTTTCTTT.

The V call is TRBV20-1, the J call TRBJ1-4, with 7 nucleotides matching TRBD1. Trimming took 5 bases from V and 4 from J; bases not matched to a gene: 10. Per the germline V gene, CDR1 is DFQATT and CDR2 is SNEGSKA (reference sequence). The CDR3 sequence is 15 residues long. Here the CDR3 reads CSASFRGQLNEKLFF. The CDR3 DNA reads as TGCAGTGCTTCGTTCCGGGGACAGCTTAATGAAAAACTGTTTTTT.

This chain links TRBV29-1 with TRBJ1-1; D is ambiguous. The V end was cut by 7 bases, the J end by 3 bases, with 15 bases between. The CDR3 contains 13 residues. Germline V gene sequence: CDR1 SQVTM, CDR2 ANQGSEA. As DNA, the CDR3 is TGCAGCGGCTGGGATGCCCTGGACACTGAAGCTTTCTTT. This sequence encodes CSGWDALDTEAFF.

This chain uses TRBV12-3 or TRBV12-4 with TRBJ1-1; D call uncertain. The CDR3 is 17 residues long. V was pared by 6 bases and J by 3 bases, with 23 bases between. In DNA, the CDR3 is TGTGCCAGCAGCTCCAGCGGGGTGATGGGAAAAGACACTGAAGCTTTCTTT. It translates to CASSSSGVMGKDTEAFF.

The V and J genes are TRBV6-1 and TRBJ1-1, with D possibly TRBD1 on 6 matching bases. Per germline, CDR1 MNHNS and CDR2 SASEGT. V lost 2 bases and J 6 bases, leaving 13 bases between the germline ends. This CDR3 is 14 amino acids long. The DNA for the CDR3 is TGTGCCAGCAGTGAAACAGGGTGGGGGGCTGAAGCTTTCTTT. Its protein product is CASSETGWGAEAFF.

This clonotype appeared many times. V usage is TRBV6-1 and J usage is TRBJ2-1, with 7 bases that match TRBD2. Germline V gene lookup returns CDR1 MNHNS and CDR2 SASEGT. This CDR3 contains 16 residues. Unmatched junction bases numbered 6, after V lost 0 bases and J lost 4 bases. The DNA for the CDR3 is TGTGCCAGCAGTGAAGCTGGGGAGGGTTGGTACAATGAGCAGTTCTTC. Translated: CASSEAGEGWYNEQFF.

The table lists this clonotype with many counts. The V call is TRBV2, the J call TRBJ1-1, with TRBD1 matching over 9 bases. Germline CDR1 is SNHLY and CDR2 is FYNNEI. The CDR3 sequence is 19 residues long. The trim removed 9 bases at V and 3 bases at J, leaving 23 bases unmatched. The CDR3 loop reads CASLPPGQGGLRGDTEAFF. For the CDR3, the DNA is TGTGCCAGTCTACCGCCGGGACAGGGCGGACTTAGGGGAGACACTGAAGCTTTCTTT.